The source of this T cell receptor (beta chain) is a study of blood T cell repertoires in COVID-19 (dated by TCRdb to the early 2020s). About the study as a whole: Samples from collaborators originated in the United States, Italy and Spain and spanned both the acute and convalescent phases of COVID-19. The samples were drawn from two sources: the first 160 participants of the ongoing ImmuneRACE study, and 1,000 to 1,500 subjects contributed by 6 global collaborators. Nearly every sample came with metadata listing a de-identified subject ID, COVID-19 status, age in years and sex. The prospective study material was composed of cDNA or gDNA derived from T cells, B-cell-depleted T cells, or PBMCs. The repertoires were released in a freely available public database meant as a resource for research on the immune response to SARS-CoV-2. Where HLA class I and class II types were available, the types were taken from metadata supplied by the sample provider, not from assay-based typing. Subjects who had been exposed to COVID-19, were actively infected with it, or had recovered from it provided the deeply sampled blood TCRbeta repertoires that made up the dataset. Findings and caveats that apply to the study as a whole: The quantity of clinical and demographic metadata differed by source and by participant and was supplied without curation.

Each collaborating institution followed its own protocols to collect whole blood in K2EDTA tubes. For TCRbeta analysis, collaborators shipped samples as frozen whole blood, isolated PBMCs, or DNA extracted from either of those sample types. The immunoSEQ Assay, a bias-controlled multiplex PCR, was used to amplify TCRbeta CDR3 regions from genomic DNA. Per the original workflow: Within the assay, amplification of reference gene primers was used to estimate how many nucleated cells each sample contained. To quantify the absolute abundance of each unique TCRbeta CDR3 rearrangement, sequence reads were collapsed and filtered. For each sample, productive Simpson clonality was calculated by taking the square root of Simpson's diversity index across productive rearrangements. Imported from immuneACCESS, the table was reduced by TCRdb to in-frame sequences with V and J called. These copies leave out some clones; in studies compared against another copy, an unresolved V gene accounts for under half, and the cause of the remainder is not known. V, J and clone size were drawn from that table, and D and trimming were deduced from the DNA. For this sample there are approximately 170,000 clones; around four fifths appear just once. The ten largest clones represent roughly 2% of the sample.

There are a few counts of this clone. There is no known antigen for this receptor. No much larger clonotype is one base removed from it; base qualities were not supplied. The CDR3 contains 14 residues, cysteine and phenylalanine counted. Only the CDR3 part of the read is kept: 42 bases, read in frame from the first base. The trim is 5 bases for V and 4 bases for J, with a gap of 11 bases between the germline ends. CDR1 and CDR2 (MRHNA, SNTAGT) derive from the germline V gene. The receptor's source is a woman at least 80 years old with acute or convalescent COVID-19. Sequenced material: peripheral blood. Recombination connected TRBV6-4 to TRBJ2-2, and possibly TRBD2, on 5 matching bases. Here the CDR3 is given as CASSPLRGTGELFF. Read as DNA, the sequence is TGTGCCAGCAGTCCTCTACGGGGCACCGGGGAGCTGTTTTTT.